This paragraph covers one T cell receptor (beta chain) sequence. These data originate in a study of shared clonotypes between healthy human individuals. Study-level background: Samples came from a couple of female and three male donors aged 18 to 49.

Germline loops: CDR1 SEHNR, CDR2 FQNEAQ (reference sequence). V lost 5 bases and J 4 bases, leaving 29 bases between the germline ends. The CDR3 runs to 19 residues. The method was immunoSEQ multiplex PCR; TCRdb's version includes in-frame clones alone and lacks a portion of them. This repertoire shows some 2,000,000 clones, 90% to 95% found once; its top ten account for 0.1% to 0.15%. None of the donors, who were healthy HIV-negative adults, had recently had acute infections or vaccinations. The specimen was naive CD4+ T cells sorted from blood. As to subset: CD45RA+ positively selected. This sequence was found in a man younger than 35 in good health. The chain couples TRBV7-9 to TRBJ2-5, with D hard to call. This CDR3 reads CASSRPRYSGYTGRETQYF. CDR3 DNA sequence: TGTGCCAGCAGCCGACCCCGTTACTCCGGGTATACCGGTAGAGAGACCCAGTACTTC.